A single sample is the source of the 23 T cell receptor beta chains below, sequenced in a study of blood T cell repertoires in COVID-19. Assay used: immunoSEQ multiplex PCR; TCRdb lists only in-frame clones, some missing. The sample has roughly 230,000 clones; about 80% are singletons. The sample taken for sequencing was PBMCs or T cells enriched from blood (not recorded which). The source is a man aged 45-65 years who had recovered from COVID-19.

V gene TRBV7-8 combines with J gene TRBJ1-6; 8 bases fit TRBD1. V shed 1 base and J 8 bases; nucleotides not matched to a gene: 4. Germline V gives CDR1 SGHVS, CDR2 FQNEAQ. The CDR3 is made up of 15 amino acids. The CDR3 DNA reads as TGTGCCAGCAGCTTAGGGGACAGGTTTTATTCACCCCTCCACTTT. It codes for CASSLGDRFYSPLHF.

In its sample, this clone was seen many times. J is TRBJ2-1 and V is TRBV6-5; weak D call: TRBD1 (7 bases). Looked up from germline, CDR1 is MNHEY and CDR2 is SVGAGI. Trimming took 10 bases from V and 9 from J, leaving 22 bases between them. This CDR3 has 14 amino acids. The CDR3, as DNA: TGTGCCACCCAATGGGACAGCGCAGCGGGTGAGCAGTTCTTC. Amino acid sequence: CATQWDSAAGEQFF.

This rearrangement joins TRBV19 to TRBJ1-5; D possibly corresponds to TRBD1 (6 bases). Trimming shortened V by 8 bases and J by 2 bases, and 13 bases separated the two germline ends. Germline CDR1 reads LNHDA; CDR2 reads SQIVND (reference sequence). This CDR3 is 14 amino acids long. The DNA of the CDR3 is TGTGCCAGTCACCCGGCAGGGGGCAATCAGCCCCAGCATTTT. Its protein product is CASHPAGGNQPQHF.

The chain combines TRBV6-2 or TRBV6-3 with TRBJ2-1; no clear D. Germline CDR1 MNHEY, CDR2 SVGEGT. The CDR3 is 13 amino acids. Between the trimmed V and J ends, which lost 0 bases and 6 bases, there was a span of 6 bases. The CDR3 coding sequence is TGTGCCAGCAGTTACTCGGTCAGCAATGAGCAGTTCTTC. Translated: CASSYSVSNEQFF.

DNA for the CDR3: TGTGCCAGTAGTATGGACAGGGGGATCAACTATGGCTACACCTTC. It encodes CASSMDRGINYGYTF. This chain joins TRBV19 and TRBJ1-2; 10 nucleotides agree with TRBD1. V dropped 3 bases and J dropped 2; count of bases not matched to a gene: 3. This CDR3 is built from 15 residues. The germline gives CDR1 LNHDA, CDR2 SQIVND (reference sequence). Complete variable domain (other parts from reference TRBV19 and TRBJ1-2): DGGITQSPKYLFRKEGQNVTLSCEQNLNHDAMYWYRQDPGQGLRLIYYSQIVNDFQKGDIAEGYSVSREKKESFPLTVTSAQKNPTAFYLCASSMDRGINYGYTFGSGTRLTVV.

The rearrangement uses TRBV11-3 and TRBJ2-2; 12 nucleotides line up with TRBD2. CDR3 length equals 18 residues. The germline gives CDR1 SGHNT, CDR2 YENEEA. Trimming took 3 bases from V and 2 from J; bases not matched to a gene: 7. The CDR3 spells CASSFVASGRENTGELFF. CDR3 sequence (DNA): TGTGCCAGCAGCTTCGTGGCTAGCGGGAGGGAAAACACCGGGGAGCTGTTTTTT.

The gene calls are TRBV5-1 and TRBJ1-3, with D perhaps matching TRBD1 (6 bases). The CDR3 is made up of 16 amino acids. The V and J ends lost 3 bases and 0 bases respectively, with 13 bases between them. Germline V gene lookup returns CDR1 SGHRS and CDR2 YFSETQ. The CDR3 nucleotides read TGCGCCAGCAGCTCTACTAAGACAGGCTCTGGAAACACCATATATTTT. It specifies CASSSTKTGSGNTIYF.

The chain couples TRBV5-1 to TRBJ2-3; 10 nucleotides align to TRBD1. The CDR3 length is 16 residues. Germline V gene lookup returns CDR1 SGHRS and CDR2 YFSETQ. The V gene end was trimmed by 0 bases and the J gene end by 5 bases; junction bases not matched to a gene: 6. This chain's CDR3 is CASSLEGQGYEDTQYF. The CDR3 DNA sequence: TGCGCCAGCAGCTTGGAGGGACAGGGGTATGAAGATACGCAGTATTTT. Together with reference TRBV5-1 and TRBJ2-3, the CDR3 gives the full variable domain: KAGVTQTPRYLIKTRGQQVTLSCSPISGHRSVSWYQQTPGQGLQFLFEYFSETQRNKGNFPGRFSGRQFSNSRSEMNVSTLELGDSALYLCASSLEGQGYEDTQYFGPGTRLTVL.

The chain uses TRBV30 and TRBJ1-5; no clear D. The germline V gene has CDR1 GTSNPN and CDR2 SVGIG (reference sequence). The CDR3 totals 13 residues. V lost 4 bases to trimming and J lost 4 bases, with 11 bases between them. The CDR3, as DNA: TGTGCCTGGAACCGGGAACCTAATCAGCCCCAGCATTTT. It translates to CAWNREPNQPQHF.

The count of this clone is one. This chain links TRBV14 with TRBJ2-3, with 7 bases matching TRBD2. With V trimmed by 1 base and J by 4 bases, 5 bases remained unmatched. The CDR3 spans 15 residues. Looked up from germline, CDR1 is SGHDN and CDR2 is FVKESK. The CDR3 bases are TGTGCCAGCAGCCAAGGGGGTGCGGGAGCAGATACGCAGTATTTT. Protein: CASSQGGAGADTQYF.

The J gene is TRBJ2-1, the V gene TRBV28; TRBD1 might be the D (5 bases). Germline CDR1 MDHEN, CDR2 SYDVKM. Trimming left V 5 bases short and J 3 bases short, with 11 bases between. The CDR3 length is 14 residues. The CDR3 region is CASSRQRLYNEQFF. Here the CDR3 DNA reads TGTGCCAGCAGTCGACAGAGACTCTACAATGAGCAGTTCTTC.

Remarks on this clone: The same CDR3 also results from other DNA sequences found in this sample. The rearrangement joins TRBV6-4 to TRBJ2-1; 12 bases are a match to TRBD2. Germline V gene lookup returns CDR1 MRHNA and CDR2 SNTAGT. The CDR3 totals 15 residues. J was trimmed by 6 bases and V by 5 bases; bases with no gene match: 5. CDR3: CASSPLAGGVNEQFF. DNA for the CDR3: TGTGCCAGCAGTCCACTAGCGGGAGGAGTCAATGAGCAGTTCTTC.

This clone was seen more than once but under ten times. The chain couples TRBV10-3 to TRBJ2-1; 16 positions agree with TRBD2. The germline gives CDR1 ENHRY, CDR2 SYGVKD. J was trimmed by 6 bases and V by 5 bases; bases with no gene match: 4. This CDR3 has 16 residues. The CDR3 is CAISTGTSGGANEQFF. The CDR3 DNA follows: TGTGCCATCAGTACCGGGACTAGCGGGGGGGCCAATGAGCAGTTCTTC.

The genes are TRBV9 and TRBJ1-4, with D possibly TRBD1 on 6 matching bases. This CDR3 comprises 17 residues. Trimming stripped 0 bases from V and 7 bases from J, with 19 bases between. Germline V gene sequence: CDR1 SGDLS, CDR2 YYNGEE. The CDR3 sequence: CASSVGGTSGGSEKLFF. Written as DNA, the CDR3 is TGTGCCAGCAGCGTAGGAGGGACATCGGGTGGGAGTGAAAAACTGTTTTTT.

The CDR3 coding sequence is TGTGCCAGCAGTGTCCAGCGGGAGGGGACCGGGGAGCTGTTTTTT. Translated: CASSVQREGTGELFF. The chain joins TRBV6-2 or TRBV6-3 to TRBJ2-2; 10 bases line up with TRBD2. Looked up from germline, CDR1 is MNHEY and CDR2 is SVGEGT. The junction had 5 bases not matched to a gene; V was cut back by 5 bases and J by 5 bases. The CDR3 covers 15 residues.

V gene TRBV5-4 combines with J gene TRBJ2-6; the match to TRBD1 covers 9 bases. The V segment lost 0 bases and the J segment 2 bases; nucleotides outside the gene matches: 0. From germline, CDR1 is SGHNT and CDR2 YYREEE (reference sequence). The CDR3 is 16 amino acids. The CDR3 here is CASSLGTGAGANVLTF. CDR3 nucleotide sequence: TGTGCCAGCAGCTTGGGGACAGGGGCTGGGGCCAACGTCCTGACTTTC. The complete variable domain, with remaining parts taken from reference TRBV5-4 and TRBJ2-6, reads ETGVTQSPTHLIKTRGQQVTLRCSSQSGHNTVSWYQQALGQGPQFIFQYYREEENGRGNFPPRFSGLQFPNYSSELNVNALELDDSALYLCASSLGTGAGANVLTFGAGSRLTVL.

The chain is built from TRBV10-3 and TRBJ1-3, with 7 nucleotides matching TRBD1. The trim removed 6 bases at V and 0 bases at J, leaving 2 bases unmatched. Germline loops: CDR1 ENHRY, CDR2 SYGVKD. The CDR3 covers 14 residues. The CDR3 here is CAIRGDSSGNTIYF. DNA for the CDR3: TGTGCCATCAGAGGGGACAGCTCTGGAAACACCATATATTTT.

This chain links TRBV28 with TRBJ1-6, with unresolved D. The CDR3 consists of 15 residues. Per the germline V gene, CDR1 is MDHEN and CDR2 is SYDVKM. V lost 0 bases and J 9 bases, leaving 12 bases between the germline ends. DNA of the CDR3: TGTGCCAGCAGTTTATGGGAAGGAGTAGGTTCACCCCTCCACTTT. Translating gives CASSLWEGVGSPLHF. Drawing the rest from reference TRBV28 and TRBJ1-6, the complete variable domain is DVKVTQSSRYLVKRTGEKVFLECVQDMDHENMFWYRQDPGLGLRLIYFSYDVKMKEKGDIPEGYSVSREKKERFSLILESASTNQTSMYLCASSLWEGVGSPLHFGNGTRLTVT.

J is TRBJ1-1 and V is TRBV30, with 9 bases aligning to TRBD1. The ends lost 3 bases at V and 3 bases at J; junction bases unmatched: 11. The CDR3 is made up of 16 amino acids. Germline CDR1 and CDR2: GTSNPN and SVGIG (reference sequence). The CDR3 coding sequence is TGTGCCTGGAGGGATCTAAACAGGGGGCTGTACACTGAAGCTTTCTTT. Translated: CAWRDLNRGLYTEAFF.

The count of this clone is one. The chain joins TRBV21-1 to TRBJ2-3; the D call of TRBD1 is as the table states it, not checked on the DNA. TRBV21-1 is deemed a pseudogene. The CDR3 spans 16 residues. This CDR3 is CASSASDRASTDTQYF. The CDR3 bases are TGTGCCAGCAGCGCCTCGGACAGGGCAAGCACAGATACGCAGTATTTT.

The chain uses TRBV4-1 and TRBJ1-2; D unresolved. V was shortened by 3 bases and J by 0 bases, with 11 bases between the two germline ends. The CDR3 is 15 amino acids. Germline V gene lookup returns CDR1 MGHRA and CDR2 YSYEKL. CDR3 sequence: CASSHEQGANYGYTF. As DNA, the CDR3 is TGCGCCAGCAGCCATGAACAAGGAGCTAACTATGGCTACACCTTC.

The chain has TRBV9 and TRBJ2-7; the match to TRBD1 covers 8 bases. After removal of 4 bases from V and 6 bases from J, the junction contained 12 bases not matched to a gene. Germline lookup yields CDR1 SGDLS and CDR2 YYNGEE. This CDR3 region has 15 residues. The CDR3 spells CASSLAGTGGAEQYF. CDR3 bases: TGTGCCAGCAGCCTAGCCGGGACAGGAGGGGCCGAGCAGTACTTC.

The CDR3 nucleotides read TGTGCCAGCAGTGAACCGGACAAGATTATTCACGAGCAGTACTTC. It translates to CASSEPDKIIHEQYF. The chain uses TRBV6-1 and TRBJ2-7; possibly TRBD1 for D (5 bases). The CDR3 runs to 15 residues. V was cut by 2 bases and J by 5 bases, with 16 bases left in between. In germline, CDR1 is MNHNS, CDR2 SASEGT.